Listed below are T cell receptor beta chains from one sample, sequenced in a study of blood T cells in healthy people across ages. TCRdb used MiXCR to reprocess the 5' RACE reads, holding one entry per CDR3 protein. Here the sample spans about 900,000 distinct CDR3 sequences, about 59% being singletons. Sequenced input: blood. The receptors shown here come from a man aged 25 to 40 in good health. Each CDR3 is given with its conserved first and last residue. Each record gives: D gene, J gene, CDR3 length, V gene, clone size, CDR3 DNA, CDR3 protein. D genes are given only for firm matches. Clone sizes are given selectively: once, few, many, or a class where the clone is expanded.

d_gene: NA
j_gene: TRBJ2-5
len: 15
v_gene: TRBV15
abundance: NA
CDR3nt: TGTGCCACCAGCAGAGATAGCCGGTCAGGAGAGACCCAGTACTTC
CDR3aa: CATSRDSRSGETQYF

d_gene: NA
j_gene: TRBJ2-5
len: 14
v_gene: TRBV9
abundance: NA
CDR3nt: TGTGCCAGCAGCGTTAGGGGGGCCGGGGAGACCCAGTACTTC
CDR3aa: CASSVRGAGETQYF

d_gene: TRBD2
j_gene: TRBJ2-1
len: 16
v_gene: TRBV4-3
abundance: NA
CDR3nt: TGCGCCAGCAGTCGGACTAGCGGGGGGTATTACAATGAGCAGTTCTTC
CDR3aa: CASSRTSGGYYNEQFF

d_gene: TRBD1
j_gene: TRBJ1-2
len: 15
v_gene: TRBV27
abundance: NA
CDR3nt: TGTGCCAGCAGTAGCTGGGACAGGCCTAACTATGGCTACACCTTC
CDR3aa: CASSSWDRPNYGYTF

d_gene: NA
j_gene: TRBJ2-7
len: 15
v_gene: TRBV10-3
abundance: NA
CDR3nt: TGTGCCATCGGGACCGGGTCTGAGTATCCCTACGAGCAGTACTTC
CDR3aa: CAIGTGSEYPYEQYF

d_gene: NA
j_gene: TRBJ1-6
len: 13
v_gene: TRBV3-1
abundance: few
CDR3nt: TGTGCCAGCAGCCAAGGGGTAGAGTCACCCCTCCACTTT
CDR3aa: CASSQGVESPLHF

d_gene: NA
j_gene: TRBJ2-4
len: 16
v_gene: TRBV2
abundance: NA
CDR3nt: TGTGCCAGCAGTGAACGGGGCAGGGTAAAGGGAAACATTCAGTACTTC
CDR3aa: CASSERGRVKGNIQYF

d_gene: TRBD1
j_gene: TRBJ2-7
len: 13
v_gene: TRBV29-1
abundance: few
CDR3nt: TGCAGCGCTTCGACAGGGAACCCCTACGAGCAGTACTTC
CDR3aa: CSASTGNPYEQYF

d_gene: TRBD1
j_gene: TRBJ1-5
len: 16
v_gene: TRBV12-3/TRBV12-4
abundance: NA
CDR3nt: TGTGCCAGCAGTCGTCCGGGACAGGGAGCCAGTCAGCCCCAGCATTTT
CDR3aa: CASSRPGQGASQPQHF

d_gene: TRBD2
j_gene: TRBJ2-3
len: 15
v_gene: TRBV7-2
abundance: NA
CDR3nt: TGTGCCAGCAGCTTAAACTCCGGGGAGGGAGATACGCAGTATTTT
CDR3aa: CASSLNSGEGDTQYF

d_gene: NA
j_gene: TRBJ2-1
len: 16
v_gene: TRBV7-7
abundance: NA
CDR3nt: TGTGCCAGCGCCCCCGCGGCTAGCGCTGGTCTCAATGAGCAGTTCTTC
CDR3aa: CASAPAASAGLNEQFF

d_gene: NA
j_gene: TRBJ2-4
len: 13
v_gene: TRBV30
abundance: once
CDR3nt: TGTGCCTGTACCGGGACCGTAATAGACATTCAGTACTTC
CDR3aa: CACTGTVIDIQYF

d_gene: NA
j_gene: TRBJ2-6
len: 14
v_gene: TRBV30
abundance: NA
CDR3nt: TGTGCCTGGAGGGGGGGTGCTGGGGCCAACGTCCTGACTTTC
CDR3aa: CAWRGGAGANVLTF

d_gene: NA
j_gene: TRBJ2-1
len: 12
v_gene: TRBV6-1
abundance: NA
CDR3nt: TGTGCCAGCGGTGGGGGTTACAATGAGCAGTTCTTC
CDR3aa: CASGGGYNEQFF

d_gene: NA
j_gene: TRBJ2-1
len: 14
v_gene: TRBV7-2
abundance: few
CDR3nt: TGTGCCAGCAGCTTAGGGGGGGTCCCCGGTGAGCAGTTCTTC
CDR3aa: CASSLGGVPGEQFF